There are many counts of the clone carrying this T cell receptor beta chain. Its antigen is currently unknown. This specimen belongs to a study of regulatory T cells in long-lasting Graves disease. General study results and limits: Persistent disease showed a preference for TRBV28, TRBJ1-2 and TRBJ2-5. Peripheral blood alone, not thyroid tissue, underwent study.

J lost 4 bases, V lost 2 bases, and 2 bases had no gene match. The CDR3 extends over 13 amino acids. The germline gives CDR1 DFQATT, CDR2 SNEGSKA (reference sequence). In building TCR beta libraries, iRepertoire HTBI primers were used together with Arm-PCR of CDR3 regions. TCRdb passed the multiplex PCR reads through MiXCR, listing each CDR3 protein once. The sample includes some 340,000 distinct CDR3 sequences, 12% of them seen just once. Time point in this sample: newly diagnosed GD, antithyroid drugs for less than 3 months. Making the TCR library involved RNA that had been extracted from PBMCs. Each of the patients was recruited from an endocrinology department situated in Xi'an, China. The same sample was also studied in work on T cells in Graves' hyperthyroidism and ophthalmopathy. From that report: Diagnoses were established using clinical symptoms, serum thyroxine and TRAb, thyroid ultrasound and orbital computed tomography.

The TCR was taken from a woman younger than 30 with Graves disease. The J gene is TRBJ2-1, the V gene TRBV20-1, with 7 bases matching TRBD1. This specimen was peripheral blood mononuclear cells (PBMCs), taken at new diagnosis, from a patient treated with antithyroid drugs. As DNA, the CDR3 is TGCAGTGCTAGACAGGGGGTTTACAATGAGCAGTTCTTC. This sequence encodes CSARQGVYNEQFF.